Each of the 13 T cell receptor beta chains below was sequenced from the same sample in a study of cytomegalovirus exposure and HLA in healthy donors. Clones were sequenced by immunoSEQ multiplex PCR, and TCRdb holds only the in-frame ones, with some missing. The sample carries about 200,000 clones, roughly 83% recorded once. The specimen sequenced was PBMCs. These receptor sequences come from a woman under 30 in good health and CMV-seronegative.

The V call is TRBV29-1, the J call TRBJ2-3, with TRBD2 as a possible D gene (5 bases). The CDR3 length is 16 residues. V was pared by 6 bases and J by 2 bases, with 21 bases between. Looked up from germline, CDR1 is SQVTM and CDR2 is ANQGSEA. The CDR3 nucleotides are TGCAGCGTCGCTCTAGACGGGATTATCTACACAGATACGCAGTATTTT. Translating gives CSVALDGIIYTDTQYF.

V and J are TRBV2 and TRBJ1-5, with 8 bases identical to TRBD1. Per germline, CDR1 SNHLY and CDR2 FYNNEI. The J segment lost 4 bases and the V segment lost 6 bases, leaving 8 bases of the junction unmatched. The CDR3 is 15 residues long. The CDR3 spells CASSAGQGRNQPQHF. The CDR3 DNA is TGTGCCAGCAGCGCCGGACAGGGCCGAAATCAGCCCCAGCATTTT.

This clone has only a few counts. CDR3 bases: TGTGCCAGCTTAGAGCAGGATTACAATGAGCAGTTCTTC. Its translation is CASLEQDYNEQFF. J is TRBJ2-1 and V is TRBV6-6; D gene unclear. V dropped 8 bases and J dropped 4 bases, with 12 bases sitting between them. Germline values: CDR1 MNHNY, CDR2 SVGAGI (reference sequence). The CDR3 is 13 residues long.

V is TRBV5-6 and J is TRBJ1-5, with 7 nucleotides matching TRBD1. Trimming at V came to 1 base and at J to 6 bases, leaving 13 bases not matched to a gene. This CDR3 comprises 17 residues. Germline V gives CDR1 SGHDT, CDR2 YYEEEE. CDR3 loop: CASSLSIGTVDLQPQHF. The CDR3 DNA sequence: TGTGCCAGCAGCTTGTCCATAGGGACAGTGGATCTTCAGCCCCAGCATTTT.

The chain recombines TRBV5-1 with TRBJ2-1; TRBD2 is a possible D gene (7 bases). Between the trimmed V and J ends, which lost 4 bases and 7 bases, there was a span of 21 bases. The CDR3 spans 16 residues. CDR1 is SGHRS, CDR2 YFSETQ, per germline. In nucleotides, the CDR3 is TGCGCCAGCAGCGTCCTCCTAGCGGTAGGGGGGAATGAGCAGTTCTTC. Translated: CASSVLLAVGGNEQFF.

The V gene is TRBV19, the J gene TRBJ1-2, with 8 bases lining up with TRBD1. Looked up from germline, CDR1 is LNHDA and CDR2 is SQIVND (reference sequence). The V and J ends lost 1 base and 7 bases, in that order; junction bases with no gene match: 8. CDR3 length: 15 amino acids. CDR3 in amino acids: CASSIATAGGSGYTF. In nucleotides, the CDR3 is TGTGCCAGTAGTATAGCAACGGCAGGGGGCAGTGGCTACACCTTC. The whole variable domain, remainder taken from reference TRBV19 and TRBJ1-2, is DGGITQSPKYLFRKEGQNVTLSCEQNLNHDAMYWYRQDPGQGLRLIYYSQIVNDFQKGDIAEGYSVSREKKESFPLTVTSAQKNPTAFYLCASSIATAGGSGYTFGSGTRLTVV.

V usage is TRBV4-1 and J usage is TRBJ2-1, with 7 bases aligning to TRBD2. The J segment lost 8 bases and the V segment lost 4 bases, leaving 14 bases of the junction unmatched. There are 16 residues in the CDR3. Germline V gives CDR1 MGHRA, CDR2 YSYEKL. CDR3 sequence (DNA): TGCGCCAGCAGCCCGTATCCGCCGACTAGCATCTATGAGCAGTTCTTC. This encodes CASSPYPPTSIYEQFF.

This clone was seen a few times. This chain connects TRBV4-2 to TRBJ1-2; 7 bases align to TRBD1. V lost 0 bases to trimming and J lost 6 bases; unmatched junction nucleotides: 7. This CDR3 comprises 15 residues. Germline loops: CDR1 LGHNA, CDR2 YNFKEQ. In DNA, the CDR3 is TGTGCCAGCAGCCAAGACTCGACAGGGATAAATGGCTACACCTTC. This codes for CASSQDSTGINGYTF.

This sequence joins TRBV18 and TRBJ1-1; a possible D gene is TRBD1 (6 bases). The CDR3 loop spans 15 amino acids. The germline gives CDR1 KGHSH, CDR2 LQKENI. V was trimmed by 5 bases and J by 2 bases, leaving 15 bases between them. CDR3 loop: CASSSGGAPNTEAFF. CDR3 DNA sequence: TGTGCCAGCTCATCCGGGGGGGCGCCTAACACTGAAGCTTTCTTT.

The rearrangement links TRBV7-9 to TRBJ1-5; 10 bases map to TRBD1. V lost 0 bases to trimming and J lost 7 bases; unmatched junction nucleotides: 6. The CDR3 loop spans 16 amino acids. Germline assignment: CDR1 SEHNR and CDR2 FQNEAQ (reference sequence). The CDR3 is CASSLATGTGDQPQHF. For the CDR3, the DNA is TGTGCCAGCAGCTTAGCCACCGGGACAGGGGACCAGCCCCAGCATTTT.

V is TRBV6-6 and J is TRBJ2-1; 8 nucleotides align to TRBD2. V trimming: 6 bases; J trimming: 6 bases; junction bases outside the gene matches: 7. This CDR3 region has 14 residues. Per the germline V gene, CDR1 is MNHNY and CDR2 is SVGAGI (reference sequence). CDR3 amino acids: CASRAAGGGNEQFF. CDR3 nucleotide sequence: TGTGCCAGCAGGGCTGCGGGAGGTGGCAATGAGCAGTTCTTC.

V usage is TRBV19 and J usage is TRBJ1-1, with TRBD1 matching 10 bases. Germline V gives CDR1 LNHDA, CDR2 SQIVND (reference sequence). The V and J ends lost 6 bases and 4 bases, in that order; junction bases with no gene match: 8. The CDR3 sequence is 15 residues long. The CDR3 nucleotides are TGTGCCAGTAGCCCGGGACAGGGGAAGGGCACTGAAGCTTTCTTT. It is translated as CASSPGQGKGTEAFF.

CDR3 sequence reads: CASSPSGAFEQYF. Here the CDR3 DNA reads TGTGCCAGCAGTCCTAGCGGGGCCTTCGAGCAGTACTTC. This chain links TRBV27 with TRBJ2-7, with 9 bases lining up with TRBD2. Germline V gene sequence: CDR1 MNHEY, CDR2 SMNVEV (reference sequence). This CDR3 is built from 13 residues. The junction had 5 bases not matched to a gene; V was cut back by 5 bases and J by 6 bases.